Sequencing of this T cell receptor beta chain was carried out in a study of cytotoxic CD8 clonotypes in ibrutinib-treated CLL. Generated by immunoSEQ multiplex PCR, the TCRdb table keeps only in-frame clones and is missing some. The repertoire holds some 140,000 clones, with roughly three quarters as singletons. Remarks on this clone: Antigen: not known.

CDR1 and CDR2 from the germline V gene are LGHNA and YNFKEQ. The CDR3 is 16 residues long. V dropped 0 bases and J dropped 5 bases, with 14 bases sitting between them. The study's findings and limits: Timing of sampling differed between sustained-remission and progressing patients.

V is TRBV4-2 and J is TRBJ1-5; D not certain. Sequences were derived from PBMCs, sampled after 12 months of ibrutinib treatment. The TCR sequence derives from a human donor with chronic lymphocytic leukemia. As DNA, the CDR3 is TGTGCCAGCAGCCAAGAATTGAGTCAGACACATCAGCCCCAGCATTTT. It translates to CASSQELSQTHQPQHF.